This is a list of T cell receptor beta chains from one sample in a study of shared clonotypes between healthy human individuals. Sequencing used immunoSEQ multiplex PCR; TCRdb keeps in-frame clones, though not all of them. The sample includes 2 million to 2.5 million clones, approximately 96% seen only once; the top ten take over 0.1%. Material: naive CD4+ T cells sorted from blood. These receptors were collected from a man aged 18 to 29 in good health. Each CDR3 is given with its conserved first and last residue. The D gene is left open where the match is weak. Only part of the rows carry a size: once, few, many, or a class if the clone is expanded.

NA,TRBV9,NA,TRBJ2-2,CASSVEAGELFF,TGTGCCAGCAGCGTGGAGGCCGGGGAGCTGTTTTTT
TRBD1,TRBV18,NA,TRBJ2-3,CASSPAAGGDTQYF,TGTGCCAGCTCACCAGCGGCAGGGGGAGATACGCAGTATTTT
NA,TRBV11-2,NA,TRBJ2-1,CASSLESSAHNEQFF,TGTGCCAGCAGCTTAGAGTCTAGCGCCCACAATGAGCAGTTCTTC
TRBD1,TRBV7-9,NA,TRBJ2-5,CASSLETGGEETQYF,TGTGCCAGCAGCTTAGAAACAGGGGGCGAGGAGACCCAGTACTTC
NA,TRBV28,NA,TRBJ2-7,CASSFRFYEQYF,TGTGCCAGCAGTTTCCGCTTCTACGAGCAGTACTTC
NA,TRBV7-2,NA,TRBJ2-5,CASSILPGEEETQYF,TGTGCCAGCAGCATCCTCCCGGGTGAGGAAGAGACCCAGTACTTC
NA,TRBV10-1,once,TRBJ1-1,CASSESGYGTEAFF,TGCGCCAGCAGTGAGTCGGGTTATGGCACTGAAGCTTTCTTT
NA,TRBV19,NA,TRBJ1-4,CASSINPGTNEKLFF,TGTGCCAGTAGTATTAATCCGGGTACTAATGAAAAACTGTTTTTT
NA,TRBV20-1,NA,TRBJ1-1,CSARDRFAFF,TGCAGTGCTAGAGATAGGTTCGCTTTCTTT
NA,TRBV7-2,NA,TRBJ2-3,CASSFQRTVTDTQYF,TGTGCCAGCAGCTTCCAGAGGACGGTCACAGATACGCAGTATTTT
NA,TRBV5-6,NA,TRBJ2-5,CASSRFEGRQETQYF,TGTGCCAGCAGCCGCTTCGAGGGGCGTCAAGAGACCCAGTACTTC
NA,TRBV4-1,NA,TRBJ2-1,CASSPAGQSSYNEQFF,TGCGCCAGCAGCCCGGCGGGACAGAGCTCCTACAATGAGCAGTTCTTC
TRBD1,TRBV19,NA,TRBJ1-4,CASSRTGEKLFF,TGTGCCAGTAGTAGGACAGGGGAAAAACTGTTTTTT
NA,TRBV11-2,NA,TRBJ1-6,CASSLEGFFNSPLHF,TGTGCCAGCAGCTTAGAGGGGTTCTTTAATTCACCCCTCCACTTT
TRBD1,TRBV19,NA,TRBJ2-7,CASSTGTGTGLTYEQYF,TGTGCCAGTAGTACAGGGACCGGGACAGGGTTGACCTACGAGCAGTACTTC
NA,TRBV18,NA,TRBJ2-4,CASSPVTENIQYF,TGTGCCAGCTCACCAGTAACAGAAAACATTCAGTACTTC
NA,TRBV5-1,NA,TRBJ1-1,CASSLEGSEAFF,TGCGCCAGCAGCTTGGAGGGTTCCGAAGCTTTCTTT
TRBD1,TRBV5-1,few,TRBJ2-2,CASSSGQGTGELFF,TGCGCCAGCAGCTCGGGACAGGGGACCGGGGAGCTGTTTTTT
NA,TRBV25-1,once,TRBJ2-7,CASSDYGASYEQYF,TGTGCCAGCAGTGATTACGGGGCCTCCTACGAGCAGTACTTC
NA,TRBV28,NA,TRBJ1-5,CASSPIPGRRKGNQPQHF,TGTGCCAGCAGTCCTATTCCAGGACGGCGGAAGGGCAATCAGCCCCAGCATTTT
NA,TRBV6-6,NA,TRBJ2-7,CASTDRDSTWDEQYF,TGTGCCAGCACCGACCGGGACTCGACTTGGGACGAGCAGTACTTC
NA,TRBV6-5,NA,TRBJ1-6,CASSSQGNNSPLHF,TGTGCCAGCAGTTCACAGGGCAATAATTCACCCCTCCACTTT
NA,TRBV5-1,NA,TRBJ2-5,CASSSGQSQETQYF,TGCGCCAGCAGCTCTGGACAGAGCCAAGAGACCCAGTACTTC
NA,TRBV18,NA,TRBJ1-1,CASSPPDSPNTEAFF,TGTGCCAGCTCACCCCCCGACAGCCCGAACACTGAAGCTTTCTTT
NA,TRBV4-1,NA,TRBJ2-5,CASSQEGLRIVPTQYF,TGCGCCAGCAGCCAAGAGGGACTGAGGATTGTTCCGACCCAGTACTTC
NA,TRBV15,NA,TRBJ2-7,CATSRAGTLSYEQYF,TGTGCCACCAGCAGAGCCGGGACTCTTTCCTACGAGCAGTACTTC
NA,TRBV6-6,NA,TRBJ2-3,CASSLSGNTQYF,TGTGCCAGCAGTCTTTCCGGGAATACGCAGTATTTT
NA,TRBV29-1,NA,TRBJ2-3,CSVGQRSTDTQYF,TGCAGCGTCGGACAGAGAAGCACAGATACGCAGTATTTT
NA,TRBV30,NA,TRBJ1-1,CAWSVAGSTEAFF,TGTGCCTGGAGTGTTGCAGGGAGCACTGAAGCTTTCTTT
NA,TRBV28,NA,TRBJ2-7,CASSGGAYEQYF,TGTGCCAGCAGCGGCGGCGCCTACGAGCAGTACTTC
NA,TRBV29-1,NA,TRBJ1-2,CSVEGGLPEGKGYTF,TGCAGCGTTGAAGGTGGATTGCCAGAAGGCAAAGGCTACACCTTC
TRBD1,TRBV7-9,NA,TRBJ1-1,CASSFGTGATEAFF,TGTGCCAGCAGCTTCGGGACAGGGGCCACTGAAGCTTTCTTT
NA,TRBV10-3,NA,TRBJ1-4,CAISEVSGEKLFF,TGTGCCATCAGTGAGGTTTCGGGGGAAAAACTGTTTTTT
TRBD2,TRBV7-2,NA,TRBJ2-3,CASSLRAAGVGTQYF,TGTGCCAGCAGCTTAAGGGCAGCGGGAGTGGGTACGCAGTATTTT
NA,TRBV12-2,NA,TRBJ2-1,CASPGLIGCEQFF,TGTGCAAGTCCGGGACTCATCGGATGCGAGCAGTTCTTC
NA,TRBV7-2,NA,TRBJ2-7,CASSLFSIEQYF,TGTGCCAGCAGCTTATTCTCAATCGAGCAGTACTTC
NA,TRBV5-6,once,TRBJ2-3,CASTWGPPGHADTQYF,TGTGCCAGCACCTGGGGGCCTCCAGGGCACGCAGATACGCAGTATTTT
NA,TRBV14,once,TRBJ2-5,CASSRGLAARGETQYF,TGTGCCAGCAGCCGGGGGCTAGCGGCCAGGGGAGAGACCCAGTACTTC
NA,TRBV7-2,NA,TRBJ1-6,CASSPYEGTPLHF,TGTGCCAGCAGCCCCTATGAGGGGACACCCCTCCACTTT
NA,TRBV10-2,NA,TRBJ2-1,CASTETANEQFF,TGCGCCAGCACTGAGACAGCCAATGAGCAGTTCTTC
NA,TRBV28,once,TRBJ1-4,CASRSQGPPNDEKLFF,TGTGCCAGCAGGAGTCAGGGACCTCCAAACGATGAAAAACTGTTTTTT
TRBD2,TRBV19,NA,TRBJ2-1,CASSLGTSNEQFF,TGTGCCAGTAGTCTAGGGACTAGCAATGAGCAGTTCTTC
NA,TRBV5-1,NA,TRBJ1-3,CASSLDVGNTIYF,TGCGCCAGCAGCTTGGATGTTGGAAACACCATATATTTT
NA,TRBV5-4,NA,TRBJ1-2,CASSLPAPNYGYTF,TGTGCCAGCAGCTTGCCAGCTCCAAACTATGGCTACACCTTC
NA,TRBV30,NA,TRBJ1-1,CAWTRDTEAFF,TGTGCCTGGACCCGGGACACTGAAGCTTTCTTT
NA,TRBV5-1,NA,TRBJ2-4,CASRVDSLAKNIQYF,TGCGCCAGCAGAGTGGACAGCTTAGCCAAAAACATTCAGTACTTC
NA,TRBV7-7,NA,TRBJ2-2,CASSFGKTGELFF,TGTGCTAGCAGCTTCGGGAAAACCGGGGAGCTGTTTTTT
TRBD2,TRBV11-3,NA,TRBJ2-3,CASSLGGTSGRTDTQYF,TGTGCCAGCAGCTTGGGGGGGACTAGCGGGAGGACAGATACGCAGTATTTT
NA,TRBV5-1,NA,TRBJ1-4,CASSLYAGSGEKLFF,TGCGCCAGCAGCTTGTACGCAGGGTCAGGTGAAAAACTGTTTTTT
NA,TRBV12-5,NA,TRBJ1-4,CASGSPGASRNEKLFF,TGTGCTAGTGGTTCCCCGGGGGCCAGCCGTAATGAAAAACTGTTTTTT
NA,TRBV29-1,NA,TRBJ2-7,CSVRAQGENEQYF,TGCAGCGTCCGGGCACAGGGTGAGAACGAGCAGTACTTC
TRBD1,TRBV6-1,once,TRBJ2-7,CASSVPGQGSYEQYF,TGTGCCAGCAGTGTTCCGGGACAGGGGTCCTACGAGCAGTACTTC
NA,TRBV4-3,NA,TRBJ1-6,CASSQEEGSPLHF,TGCGCCAGCAGCCAAGAGGAAGGATCACCCCTCCACTTT
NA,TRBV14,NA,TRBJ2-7,CASSHRTIRSYEQYF,TGTGCCAGCAGCCACCGGACAATCCGCTCCTACGAGCAGTACTTC
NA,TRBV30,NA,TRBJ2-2,CAWTQGTGELFF,TGTGCCTGGACCCAGGGTACCGGGGAGCTGTTTTTT
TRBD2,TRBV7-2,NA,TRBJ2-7,CASSFTSGRVPYEQYF,TGTGCCAGCAGCTTCACTAGCGGGAGGGTTCCATACGAGCAGTACTTC
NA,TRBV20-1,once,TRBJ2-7,CSAGQTGEQYF,TGCAGTGCGGGTCAGACGGGGGAGCAGTACTTC